These 22 T cell receptor beta chains came from one sample sequenced in a study of blood T cell repertoires in COVID-19. Profiled with immunoSEQ multiplex PCR; TCRdb holds only in-frame clones, not every one. The table has fewer than 350,000 clones, over 75% seen once. The material sequenced was peripheral blood. The receptors shown here come from a human donor in a cohort sampled during active COVID-19.

This clone occurred once. Other nucleotide sequences from this sample produce the same CDR3. The chain's CDR3 is CASSRQTGMNTEAFF. The CDR3 DNA reads TGCGCCAGCAGCAGGCAAACAGGGATGAACACTGAAGCTTTCTTT. The rearrangement uses TRBV5-1 and TRBJ1-1; the D gene is possibly TRBD1 (6 bases). The CDR3 extends over 15 amino acids. Trimming removed 4 bases at V and 0 bases at J, with 13 bases between. Germline loops: CDR1 SGHRS, CDR2 YFSETQ.

The CDR3 DNA sequence: TGTGCCAGCAGCTTGTTCGGGACAGTTTCGAACACTGAAGCTTTCTTT. As protein: CASSLFGTVSNTEAFF. The chain links TRBV5-5 to TRBJ1-1, with 7 nucleotides matching TRBD1. This CDR3 spans 16 amino acids. Germline V lookup: CDR1 SGHKS, CDR2 YYEKEE (reference sequence). The J segment lost 1 base and the V segment lost 1 base, leaving 7 bases of the junction unmatched.

The table lists this clone with a few counts. The J gene is TRBJ1-1, the V gene TRBV21-1. TRBV21-1 is tagged as a pseudogene. CDR3 size: 15 residues. As DNA, the CDR3 is TGTGCCAGCAGCTTAGGGAAAGAGGGAAGCACTGAAGCTTTCTTT. Translation gives CASSLGKEGSTEAFF.

The genes are TRBV19 and TRBJ2-1; TRBD2 matches at 10 bases. Germline V gene data show CDR1 as LNHDA and CDR2 as SQIVND (reference sequence). V was clipped by 4 bases and J by 9 bases; unmatched bases: 6. The CDR3 totals 14 residues. The CDR3 region is CASSTSGGAGEQFF. CDR3 in DNA: TGTGCCAGTAGTACGAGCGGGGGGGCCGGTGAGCAGTTCTTC. Looking up the rest from reference TRBV19 and TRBJ2-1 gives the full variable domain: DGGITQSPKYLFRKEGQNVTLSCEQNLNHDAMYWYRQDPGQGLRLIYYSQIVNDFQKGDIAEGYSVSREKKESFPLTVTSAQKNPTAFYLCASSTSGGAGEQFFGPGTRLTVL.

The J gene is TRBJ1-5, the V gene TRBV2; a weak D match, TRBD1 (6 bases). The CDR3 is made up of 13 amino acids. V was shortened by 7 bases and J by 7 bases, with 14 bases between the two germline ends. Germline V CDR1 and CDR2: SNHLY, FYNNEI. This chain's CDR3 is CASTQGGSQPQHF. The CDR3 nucleotides are TGTGCCAGCACCCAAGGGGGTAGCCAGCCCCAGCATTTT.

The V gene is TRBV5-5, the J gene TRBJ2-5; 13 nucleotides line up with TRBD2. Trimming cost V 3 bases and J 1 base; bases outside gene matches: 3. Germline V gene data show CDR1 as SGHKS and CDR2 as YYEKEE (reference sequence). The CDR3 is 16 residues long. The CDR3 sequence: CASSSRTSGGQETQYF. CDR3 in DNA: TGTGCCAGCAGCTCCAGGACTAGCGGGGGCCAAGAGACCCAGTACTTC.

This chain connects TRBV7-9 to TRBJ1-6; TRBD1 agrees at 8 bases. The trim removed 6 bases at V and 5 bases at J, leaving 9 bases unmatched. Germline CDR1 is SEHNR and CDR2 is FQNEAQ (reference sequence). This CDR3 has 16 residues. Here the CDR3 reads CASRPWTGYDNSPLHF. CDR3 DNA sequence: TGTGCCAGCAGGCCTTGGACAGGGTACGATAATTCACCCCTCCACTTT.

This clone was recorded only once. The V call is TRBV20-1, the J call TRBJ2-7; D is possibly TRBD2 (6 bases). CDR1 is DFQATT and CDR2 is SNEGSKA in the germline V gene (reference sequence). This CDR3 contains 14 residues. V lost 3 bases and J lost 0, with 12 bases in between. The CDR3 nucleotides are TGCAGTGCTAGTGGCGAGGGAGGCTCCTACGAGCAGTACTTC. This gives the protein CSASGEGGSYEQYF.

The chain carries TRBV7-3 and TRBJ2-5, with D unclear. Germline V gene sequence: CDR1 SGHTA, CDR2 FQGTGA. This CDR3 comprises 13 residues. Trimming shortened V by 1 base and J by 3 bases, and 6 bases separated the two germline ends. The CDR3 sequence: CASSLSREETQYF. CDR3 coding DNA: TGTGCCAGCAGCTTAAGCCGGGAAGAGACCCAGTACTTC.

The rearrangement links TRBV5-4 to TRBJ1-1, with 7 bases fitting TRBD1. V gave up 4 bases and J gave up 8 bases; unmatched junction bases: 8. The CDR3 has 13 amino acids. CDR1 is SGHNT, CDR2 YYREEE, per germline (reference sequence). The DNA of the CDR3 is TGTGCCAGCAGCCGAGACAGGGTCGCCGAAGCTTTCTTT. Its translation: CASSRDRVAEAFF. Filled out from reference TRBV5-4 and TRBJ1-1, the complete variable domain reads ETGVTQSPTHLIKTRGQQVTLRCSSQSGHNTVSWYQQALGQGPQFIFQYYREEENGRGNFPPRFSGLQFPNYSSELNVNALELDDSALYLCASSRDRVAEAFFGQGTRLTVV.

The V call is TRBV18, the J call TRBJ2-7; D gene unclear. The CDR3 consists of 14 residues. The V gene lost 3 bases and the J gene lost 2 bases, with 11 bases spanning the gap. CDR1 is KGHSH and CDR2 is LQKENI in the germline V gene. The CDR3 spells CASSPSPSAYEQYF. The CDR3 bases are TGTGCCAGCTCACCCTCCCCGTCAGCCTACGAGCAGTACTTC.

CDR3 region: CASSSLRDTNTGELFF. In DNA form, the CDR3 reads TGTGCCAGCAGCTCCCTCCGGGACACTAACACCGGGGAGCTGTTTTTT. This chain uses TRBV13 with TRBJ2-2; tentatively, D is TRBD1 (6 bases). In germline, CDR1 is PRHDT, CDR2 FYEKMQ (reference sequence). Trimming removed 4 bases from V and 2 bases from J, with 14 bases in between. The CDR3 is 16 residues long.

As DNA, the CDR3 is TGTGCCAGCAGCTTAATTAGCAGGGAAAATGAGCAGTTCTTC. It yields the protein CASSLISRENEQFF. The rearrangement links TRBV7-2 to TRBJ2-1; a possible D gene is TRBD1 (5 bases). CDR1 and CDR2 (germline): SGHTA, FQGNSA. The V end lost 2 bases, the J end lost 7 bases, and 12 bases lay between the germline ends. The CDR3 has 14 amino acids.

The rearrangement joins TRBV4-1 to TRBJ2-7; TRBD1 aligns across 10 bases. Trimming removed 4 bases from V and 7 bases from J; junction bases left unmatched: 7. This CDR3 is built from 14 residues. Germline values: CDR1 MGHRA, CDR2 YSYEKL. The CDR3 DNA follows: TGCGCCAGCAGCCCCGCCGACAGGGGGCTAGAGCAGTACTTC. Its translation: CASSPADRGLEQYF.

Concerning this clone itself: The junction differs from germline at one of its ends, possibly a read error. The chain recombines TRBV6-5 with TRBJ1-6; tentative D call: TRBD1 (5 bases). The CDR3 has 13 amino acids. Germline-derived CDR1 and CDR2 are MNHEY and SVGAGI. The CDR3 here is CAGRQRNNSPLHF. CDR3 bases: TGTGCCGGCAGACAGAGAAATAATTCACCCCTCCACTTT.

This chain links TRBV30 with TRBJ2-1; 8 nucleotides match TRBD2. Losses at the gene ends were 7 bases for V and 10 bases for J; bases not matched to a gene: 9. Germline V gene lookup returns CDR1 GTSNPN and CDR2 SVGIG (reference sequence). The CDR3 sequence is 12 residues long. Here the CDR3 DNA reads TGTGCCTCCTTAGCGGGGCCCAGGGAGCAGTTCTTC. Protein sequence: CASLAGPREQFF.

The CDR3 DNA is TGTGCCTGGAGTGTACGACGCTCGGGAAGCTATGGCTACACCTTC. Translating gives CAWSVRRSGSYGYTF. The chain uses TRBV30 and TRBJ1-2; D remains ambiguous. The germline V and J ends were trimmed by 0 bases and 4 bases, with 15 bases remaining between them. Germline V gene lookup returns CDR1 GTSNPN and CDR2 SVGIG (reference sequence). The CDR3 covers 15 residues. The entire variable domain, with the rest obtained from reference TRBV30 and TRBJ1-2, is as follows: SQTIHQWPATLVQPVGSPLSLECTVEGTSNPNLYWYRQAAGRGLQLLFYSVGIGQISSEVPQNLSASRPQDRQFILSSKKLLLSDSGFYLCAWSVRRSGSYGYTFGSGTRLTVV.

This clone has only a few counts. The chain employs TRBV4-2 and TRBJ1-2, with D possibly matching TRBD1 (5 bases). The V gene's germline CDR1 is LGHNA and CDR2 YNFKEQ. This CDR3 is built from 14 residues. Trimming removed 4 bases from V and 6 bases from J, with 15 bases in between. The chain's CDR3 is CASSREQGSDGYTF. The CDR3 nucleotides are TGTGCCAGCAGCCGAGAGCAGGGATCGGATGGCTACACCTTC.

J is TRBJ1-2 and V is TRBV6-5; 11 bases are shared with TRBD1. CDR1 and CDR2 from the germline V gene are MNHEY and SVGAGI. V lost 8 bases to trimming and J lost 7 bases; unmatched junction nucleotides: 9. The CDR3 is made up of 14 amino acids. The CDR3 spells CASRPPGTGGGYTF. DNA for the CDR3: TGTGCCAGCCGCCCGCCCGGGACAGGGGGTGGCTACACCTTC.

This chain connects TRBV6-2 or TRBV6-3 to TRBJ1-2; 7 positions agree with TRBD1. V lost 7 bases and J lost 0; bases outside the gene matches: 8. Per germline, CDR1 MNHEY and CDR2 SVGEGT. The CDR3 consists of 15 residues. The CDR3 loop is CASTPGGEPNYGYTF. CDR3 DNA: TGTGCCAGCACCCCAGGGGGGGAACCTAACTATGGCTACACCTTC.

This rearrangement joins TRBV12-5 to TRBJ2-3, with D possibly TRBD1 on 6 matching bases. V dropped 0 bases and J dropped 3 bases, with 16 bases sitting between them. Looked up from germline, CDR1 is LGHNT and CDR2 is FRNRAP. The CDR3 has 17 amino acids. The CDR3 here is CASGLVQGPLGTDTQYF. CDR3 coding DNA: TGTGCTAGTGGTTTGGTACAGGGACCTCTAGGTACAGATACGCAGTATTTT.

V gene TRBV7-3 combines with J gene TRBJ2-3; 9 bases are shared with TRBD1. CDR1 is SGHTA and CDR2 is FQGTGA in the germline V gene. V trimming: 5 bases; J trimming: 4 bases; junction bases outside the gene matches: 10. CDR3 length: 16 residues. CDR3: CASSLQPGQGADTQYF. The CDR3 DNA follows: TGTGCCAGCAGCCTCCAACCGGGACAGGGCGCAGATACGCAGTATTTT.